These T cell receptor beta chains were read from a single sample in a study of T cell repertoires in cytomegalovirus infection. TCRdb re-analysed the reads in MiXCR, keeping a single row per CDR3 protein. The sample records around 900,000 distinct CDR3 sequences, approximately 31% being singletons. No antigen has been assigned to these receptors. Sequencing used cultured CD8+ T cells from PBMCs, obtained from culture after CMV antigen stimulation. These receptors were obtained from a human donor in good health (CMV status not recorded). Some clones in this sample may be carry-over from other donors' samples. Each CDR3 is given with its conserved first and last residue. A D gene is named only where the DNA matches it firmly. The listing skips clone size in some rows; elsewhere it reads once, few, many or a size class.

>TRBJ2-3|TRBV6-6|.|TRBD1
CASSSRDRLTSTDTQYF
TGTGCCAGCAGTTCCCGGGACAGGCTAACTAGCACAGATACGCAGTATTTT
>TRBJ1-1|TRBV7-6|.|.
CASTWGAEAFF
TGTGCCAGCACCTGGGGGGCTGAAGCTTTCTTT
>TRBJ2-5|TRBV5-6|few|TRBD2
CASSPEVGLAEVYQETQYF
TGTGCCAGCAGCCCCGAAGTAGGACTAGCGGAAGTTTACCAAGAGACCCAGTACTTC
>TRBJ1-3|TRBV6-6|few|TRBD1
CASSYIDRAGNTIYF
TGTGCCAGCAGTTACATAGACAGGGCAGGAAACACCATATATTTT
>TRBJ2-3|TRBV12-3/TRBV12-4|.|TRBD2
CASSDLAGIALDTQYF
TGTGCCAGCAGCGATCTAGCGGGGATAGCGTTAGATACGCAGTATTTT
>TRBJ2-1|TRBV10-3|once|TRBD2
CAIGTSGDDNEQFF
TGTGCCATCGGGACTAGCGGGGATGACAATGAGCAGTTCTTC
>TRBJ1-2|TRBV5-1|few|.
CASSFAGSRYTF
TGCGCCAGCAGCTTCGCAGGGTCTCGCTACACCTTC
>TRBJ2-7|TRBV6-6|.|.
CASSYGGAGYEQYF
TGTGCCAGCAGTTACGGGGGGGCAGGGTACGAGCAGTACTTC
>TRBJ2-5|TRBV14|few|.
CASSQDWLGYQETQYF
TGTGCCAGCAGCCAAGACTGGCTGGGGTACCAAGAGACCCAGTACTTC
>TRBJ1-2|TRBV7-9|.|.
CASSLEGEKGYTF
TGTGCCAGCAGCTTAGAAGGGGAAAAAGGCTACACCTTC
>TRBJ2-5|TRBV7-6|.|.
CASSLVEGTQETQYF
TGTGCCAGCAGCTTAGTGGAGGGAACCCAAGAGACCCAGTACTTC
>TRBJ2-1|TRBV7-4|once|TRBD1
CASSFAGTEYNEQFF
TGTGCCAGCAGCTTCGCCGGGACAGAGTACAATGAGCAGTTCTTC
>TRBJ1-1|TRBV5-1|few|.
CASSGWGGREKAFF
TGCGCCAGCAGCGGCTGGGGTGGCCGGGAAAAAGCTTTCTTT
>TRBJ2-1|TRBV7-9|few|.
CASSSDHGNEQFF
TGTGCCAGCAGCTCGGATCATGGGAATGAGCAGTTCTTC
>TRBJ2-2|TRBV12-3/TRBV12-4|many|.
CASTNTGELFF
TGTGCCAGCACGAACACCGGGGAGCTGTTTTTT
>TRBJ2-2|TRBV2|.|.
CASSEGGGWLADTGELFF
TGTGCCAGCAGTGAAGGAGGGGGTTGGCTAGCAGATACCGGGGAGCTGTTTTTT
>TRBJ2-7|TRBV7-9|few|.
CASSSPTPLSSYEQYF
TGTGCCAGCAGCTCGCCGACACCTTTAAGTTCCTACGAGCAGTACTTC
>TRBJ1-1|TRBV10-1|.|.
CASSESAFPNTEAFF
TGCGCCAGCAGTGAGTCTGCGTTCCCGAACACTGAAGCTTTCTTT
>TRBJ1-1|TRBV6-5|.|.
CASSYNRGAFTEAFF
TGTGCCAGCAGTTACAATCGGGGGGCATTTACTGAAGCTTTCTTT
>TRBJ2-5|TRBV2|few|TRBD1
CASRPSSPTGGGLGQYF
TGTGCCAGCAGACCCTCATCCCCGACAGGGGGAGGTTTGGGCCAGTACTTC
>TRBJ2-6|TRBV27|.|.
CATGISGANVLTF
TGTGCCACGGGGATCTCTGGGGCCAACGTCCTGACTTTC
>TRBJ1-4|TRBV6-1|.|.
CASRSRQTTNEKLFF
TGTGCCAGCAGATCCCGGCAAACAACTAATGAAAAACTGTTTTTT
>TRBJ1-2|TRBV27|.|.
CASSLQGRNYTF
TGTGCCAGCAGTTTACAGGGCCGGAACTACACCTTC
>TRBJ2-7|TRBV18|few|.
CASSFIRDGSYEQYF
TGTGCCAGCTCTTTCATTAGGGACGGTTCCTACGAGCAGTACTTC
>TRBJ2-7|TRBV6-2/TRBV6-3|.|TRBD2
CASSYGERGGPYEQYF
TGTGCCAGCAGTTACGGTGAACGGGGGGGCCCCTACGAGCAGTACTTC
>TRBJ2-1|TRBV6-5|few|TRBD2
CASRPLAGIDYNEQFF
TGTGCCAGCAGACCACTAGCGGGGATAGATTACAATGAGCAGTTCTTC
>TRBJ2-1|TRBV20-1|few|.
CSATPGGTYNEQFF
TGCAGTGCTACTCCCGGGGGCACTTACAATGAGCAGTTCTTC
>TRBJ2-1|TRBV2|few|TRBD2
CASTPGRGVLNEQFF
TGTGCCAGCACTCCGGGGCGGGGGGTTTTAAATGAGCAGTTCTTC
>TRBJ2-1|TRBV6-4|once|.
CASSDSRSGSNERFF
TGTGCCAGCAGTGACTCGAGGTCAGGGAGCAATGAGCGGTTCTTC
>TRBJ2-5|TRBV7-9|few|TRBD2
CASSLGTGTTGETQYF
TGTGCCAGCAGCTTAGGCACCGGGACTACCGGAGAGACCCAGTACTTC
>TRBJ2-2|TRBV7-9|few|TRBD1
CASSTQDRGGTGELFF
TGTGCCAGCAGCACCCAGGACAGGGGCGGCACCGGGGAGCTGTTTTTT
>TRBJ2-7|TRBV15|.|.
CATSGGTGYEQYF
TGTGCCACCAGCGGAGGGACGGGGTACGAGCAGTACTTC
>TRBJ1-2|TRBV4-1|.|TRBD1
CASSPPGQGLYQEGYTF
TGCGCCAGCAGCCCTCCGGGACAGGGCCTTTACCAGGAAGGCTACACCTTC